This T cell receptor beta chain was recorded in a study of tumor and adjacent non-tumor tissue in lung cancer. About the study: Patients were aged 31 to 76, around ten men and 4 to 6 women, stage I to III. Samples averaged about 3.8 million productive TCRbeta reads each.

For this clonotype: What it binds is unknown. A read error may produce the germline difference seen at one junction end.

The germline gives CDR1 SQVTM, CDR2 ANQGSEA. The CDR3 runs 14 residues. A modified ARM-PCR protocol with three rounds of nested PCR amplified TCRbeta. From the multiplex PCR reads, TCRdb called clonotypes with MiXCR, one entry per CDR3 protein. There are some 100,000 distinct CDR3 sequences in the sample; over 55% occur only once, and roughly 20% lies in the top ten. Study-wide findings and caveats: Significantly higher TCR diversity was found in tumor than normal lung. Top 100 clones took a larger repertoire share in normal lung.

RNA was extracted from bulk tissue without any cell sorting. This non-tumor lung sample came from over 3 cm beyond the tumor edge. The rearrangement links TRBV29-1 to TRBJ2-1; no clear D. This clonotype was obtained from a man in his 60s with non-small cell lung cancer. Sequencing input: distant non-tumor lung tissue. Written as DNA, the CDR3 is TGCAGCGTTGATGTAGTGGGCCTGTACATTGAGCAGTTCTTC. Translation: CSVDVVGLYIEQFF.